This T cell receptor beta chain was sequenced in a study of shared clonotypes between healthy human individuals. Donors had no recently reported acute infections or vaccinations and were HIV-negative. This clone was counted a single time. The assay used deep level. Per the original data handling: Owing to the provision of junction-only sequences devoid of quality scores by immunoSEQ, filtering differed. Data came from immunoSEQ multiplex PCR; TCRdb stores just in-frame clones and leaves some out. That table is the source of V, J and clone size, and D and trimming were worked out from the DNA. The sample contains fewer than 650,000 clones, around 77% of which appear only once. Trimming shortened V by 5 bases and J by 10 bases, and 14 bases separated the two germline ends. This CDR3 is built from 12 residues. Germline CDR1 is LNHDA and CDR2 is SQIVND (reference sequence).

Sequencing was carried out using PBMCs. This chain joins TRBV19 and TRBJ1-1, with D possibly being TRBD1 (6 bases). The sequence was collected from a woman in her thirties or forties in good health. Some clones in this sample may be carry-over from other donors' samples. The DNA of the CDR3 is TGTGCCAGTAGTTCACAGGGTGTAACAGCTTTCTTT. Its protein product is CASSSQGVTAFF.